One sample yielded the 27 T cell receptor beta chains listed below, sequenced in a study of control samples from healthy donors and cancer patients. Sequencing used immunoSEQ multiplex PCR; TCRdb keeps in-frame clones, though not all of them. There are 55,000 to 75,000 clones in the sample; over 75% occur only once, and 2% to 2.5% lies in the top ten. Specimen: PBMCs. Receptor source: a woman aged 45-65 years with head and neck cancer.

The rearrangement uses TRBV15 and TRBJ1-6, with D unresolved. Looked up from germline, CDR1 is LNHNV and CDR2 is YYDKDF (reference sequence). Trimming stripped 0 bases from V and 9 bases from J, with 15 bases between. This CDR3 spans 16 amino acids. The CDR3 DNA reads TGTGCCACCAGCAGAGATCGCAAAGGAGGAGGTTCACCCCTCCACTTT. Translating gives CATSRDRKGGGSPLHF.

This clone was detected once. This rearrangement joins TRBV3-1 (or the pseudogene TRBV3-2) to TRBJ1-1; 7 positions match TRBD1. Germline V lookup: CDR1 LGHDT, CDR2 YNNKEL (reference sequence). Trimming at V came to 2 bases and at J to 7 bases, leaving 7 bases not matched to a gene. CDR3 length: 14 residues. The CDR3 region is CASSQTGVRDEAFF. DNA for the CDR3: TGTGCCAGCAGCCAAACAGGGGTGAGAGATGAAGCTTTCTTT.

This chain links TRBV28 with TRBJ1-6; weak D call: TRBD1 (5 bases). V gave up 2 bases and J gave up 7 bases, with 9 bases separating them. CDR1 is MDHEN and CDR2 is SYDVKM in the germline V gene. The CDR3 totals 14 residues. The CDR3 region is CASSLIQVNSPLHF. The CDR3 coding sequence is TGTGCCAGCAGTTTAATACAGGTCAATTCACCCCTCCACTTT.

V is TRBV28 and J is TRBJ2-4; TRBD2 matches at 7 bases. V was clipped by 3 bases and J by 3 bases; unmatched bases: 11. Per germline, CDR1 MDHEN and CDR2 SYDVKM. The length of the CDR3 is 17 residues. CDR3 DNA sequence: TGTGCCAGCAGTTTTCCTTCGGGGGGAGATGACAAAAACATTCAGTACTTC. Protein product: CASSFPSGGDDKNIQYF. The complete variable domain, with remaining parts taken from reference TRBV28 and TRBJ2-4, reads DVKVTQSSRYLVKRTGEKVFLECVQDMDHENMFWYRQDPGLGLRLIYFSYDVKMKEKGDIPEGYSVSREKKERFSLILESASTNQTSMYLCASSFPSGGDDKNIQYFGAGTRLSVL.

This rearrangement joins TRBV12-3 or TRBV12-4 to TRBJ1-2; D unclear. V gave up 5 bases and J gave up 4 bases, with 11 bases separating them. The CDR3 length is 13 residues. The CDR3 is CASSLNGFYGYTF. DNA for the CDR3: TGTGCCAGCAGTCTCAACGGGTTCTATGGCTACACCTTC.

The chain employs TRBV10-1 and TRBJ2-3, with a weak D call TRBD1 (5 bases). Per germline, CDR1 WNHNN and CDR2 SYGVQD (reference sequence). The CDR3 sequence is 14 residues long. Trimming took 2 bases from V and 7 from J, leaving 13 bases between them. CDR3 region: CASSEMVRTNTQYF. The CDR3 nucleotides are TGCGCCAGCAGTGAGATGGTTCGGACAAATACGCAGTATTTT.

The chain links TRBV6-6 to TRBJ2-7, with D perhaps matching TRBD1 (6 bases). Per the germline V gene, CDR1 is MNHNY and CDR2 is SVGAGI (reference sequence). Trimming removed 0 bases from V and 7 bases from J, with 16 bases in between. The CDR3 totals 15 residues. The CDR3 sequence: CASSYSGQLVGEQYF. For the CDR3, the DNA is TGTGCCAGCAGTTACTCGGGACAACTCGTCGGGGAGCAGTACTTC.

This rearrangement joins TRBV6-5 to TRBJ1-3; a weak D match, TRBD1 (5 bases). The germline CDR1 and CDR2 sequences are MNHEY and SVGAGI. This CDR3 has 15 amino acids. V lost 6 bases and J lost 4, with 16 bases in between. CDR3 residues: CASSQGLSGGNTIYF. The CDR3 region has the DNA TGTGCCAGCAGCCAGGGTCTCTCGGGCGGAAACACCATATATTTT.

This sequence joins TRBV6-5 and TRBJ2-1; D possibly corresponds to TRBD1 (5 bases). The germline gives CDR1 MNHEY, CDR2 SVGAGI. The V gene lost 4 bases and the J gene lost 13 bases, with 20 bases spanning the gap. This CDR3 has 14 residues. The CDR3 DNA is TGTGCCAGCAGTTTTAGACAGACGATCAATATACAGTTCTTC. This translates into CASSFRQTINIQFF.

The J gene is TRBJ2-1, the V gene TRBV7-7; D is perhaps TRBD2 (7 bases). The length of the CDR3 is 15 residues. Germline-derived CDR1 and CDR2 are SSHAT and FNYEAQ (reference sequence). The ends were cut back, 0 bases at V and 4 bases at J, with 10 bases in the middle. CDR3 residues: CASSLAGGRYNEQFF. Here the CDR3 DNA reads TGTGCCAGCAGCTTAGCGGGGGGGCGTTACAATGAGCAGTTCTTC.

The chain has TRBV23-1 and TRBJ2-4, with 7 bases lining up with TRBD1. TRBV23-1 is given ORF status, its function remaining uncertain. Losses at the gene ends were 3 bases for V and 2 bases for J; bases not matched to a gene: 7. This CDR3 is built from 16 residues. CDR3 coding DNA: TGCGCCAGCAGTCATCAACGGACAGGCTCCAAAAACATTCAGTACTTC. It encodes CASSHQRTGSKNIQYF.

The chain has TRBV9 and TRBJ1-2; D may be TRBD1 (6 bases). The CDR3 has 16 residues. Germline V lookup: CDR1 SGDLS, CDR2 YYNGEE. V was trimmed by 0 bases and J by 4 bases, leaving 16 bases between them. CDR3: CASSVEQGRFTYGYTF. The CDR3 nucleotides read TGTGCCAGCAGCGTAGAGCAGGGGCGCTTCACCTATGGCTACACCTTC. Full variable domain (rest looked up from reference TRBV9 and TRBJ1-2): DSGVTQTPKHLITATGQRVTLRCSPRSGDLSVYWYQQSLDQGLQFLIQYYNGEERAKGNILERFSAQQFPDLHSELNLSSLELGDSALYFCASSVEQGRFTYGYTFGSGTRLTVV.

The chain employs TRBV7-3 and TRBJ2-6, with D tentatively TRBD1 (5 bases). Germline values: CDR1 SGHTA, CDR2 FQGTGA. The CDR3 is made up of 18 amino acids. Trimming removed 5 bases at V and 0 bases at J, with 17 bases between. The CDR3: CASSERVRTTSGANVLTF. The CDR3 coding sequence is TGTGCCAGCAGCGAAAGGGTCAGGACAACCTCTGGGGCCAACGTCCTGACTTTC.

This clone showed up just once. J is TRBJ1-2 and V is TRBV19; 9 positions agree with TRBD1. CDR1 and CDR2 (germline): LNHDA, SQIVND (reference sequence). The CDR3 contains 16 residues. V lost 5 bases and J lost 4; bases outside the gene matches: 11. Here the CDR3 DNA reads TGTGCCAGTAGTCCGACCGGGACAGGGAGGAGCTATGGCTACACCTTC. Residues: CASSPTGTGRSYGYTF.

This chain links TRBV28 with TRBJ1-1, with 8 positions matching TRBD1. From germline, CDR1 is MDHEN and CDR2 SYDVKM. This CDR3 has 13 amino acids. Trimming removed 6 bases from V and 11 bases from J; junction bases left unmatched: 11. The CDR3 DNA follows: TGTGCCAGCAGGACAGGGGATAGAGAAGCGGCTTTCTTT. It is translated as CASRTGDREAAFF. The whole variable domain, remainder taken from reference TRBV28 and TRBJ1-1, is DVKVTQSSRYLVKRTGEKVFLECVQDMDHENMFWYRQDPGLGLRLIYFSYDVKMKEKGDIPEGYSVSREKKERFSLILESASTNQTSMYLCASRTGDREAAFFGQGTRLTVV.

The chain joins TRBV11-3 to TRBJ1-1, with unresolved D. The CDR3 is 13 residues long. Germline V gives CDR1 SGHNT, CDR2 YENEEA. Trimming left V 0 bases short and J 4 bases short, with 6 bases between. The chain's CDR3 is CASSLEPITEAFF. The CDR3 DNA sequence: TGTGCCAGCAGCTTAGAACCAATCACTGAAGCTTTCTTT.

The table lists this clone with a count of one. The CDR3 is CASGLGQGETQYF. The CDR3 DNA sequence: TGTGCTAGTGGTTTGGGACAGGGAGAGACCCAGTACTTC. V usage is TRBV12-5 and J usage is TRBJ2-5, with 7 bases that match TRBD1. The length of the CDR3 is 13 residues. Germline trimming cut 1 base from V and 4 bases from J; bases unmatched to any gene: 0. Germline-derived CDR1 and CDR2 are LGHNT and FRNRAP. The full variable domain, with the rest looked up from reference TRBV12-5 and TRBJ2-5, is DARVTQTPRHKVTEMGQEVTMRCQPILGHNTVFWYRQTMMQGLELLAYFRNRAPLDDSGMPKDRFSAEMPDATLATLKIQPSEPRDSAVYFCASGLGQGETQYFGPGTRLLVL.

The CDR3 reads CASSLRGAGRTGELFF. CDR3 DNA sequence: TGTGCCAGCAGCCTGAGAGGGGCGGGTCGCACCGGGGAGCTGTTTTTT. The chain employs TRBV11-2 and TRBJ2-2; the D gene could be TRBD1 or TRBD2 (5 bases each). V was shortened by 5 bases and J by 4 bases, with 17 bases between the two germline ends. The CDR3 has 16 amino acids. The germline V gene encodes CDR1 SGHAT and CDR2 FQNNGV.

J is TRBJ2-1 and V is TRBV28; a possible D gene is TRBD2 (6 bases). CDR1 is MDHEN, CDR2 SYDVKM, per germline. The CDR3 length is 13 residues. Trimming pared 2 bases from V and 4 bases from J, leaving 6 bases between. The CDR3 DNA follows: TGTGCCAGCAGTTTAGGAGGGTACAATGAGCAGTTCTTC. This gives the protein CASSLGGYNEQFF.

This clone was detected once. The rearrangement uses TRBV7-9 and TRBJ1-1; D not certain. V lost 7 bases and J lost 7, with 10 bases in between. The CDR3 is made up of 11 amino acids. Germline assignment: CDR1 SEHNR and CDR2 FQNEAQ (reference sequence). The DNA of the CDR3 is TGTGCCAGCACCACAATCCGTGAAGCTTTCTTT. Protein product: CASTTIREAFF.

The chain has TRBV6-4 and TRBJ2-1; TRBD1 agrees at 8 bases. The V gene's germline CDR1 is MRHNA and CDR2 SNTAGT. The trim removed 6 bases at V and 4 bases at J, leaving 11 bases unmatched. The CDR3 loop spans 16 amino acids. Here the CDR3 reads CASSPNPGQGYNEQFF. The CDR3 DNA sequence: TGTGCCAGCAGCCCGAACCCAGGACAGGGATACAATGAGCAGTTCTTC.

The J gene is TRBJ2-7, the V gene TRBV3-1 (or the pseudogene TRBV3-2); 10 bases agree with TRBD2. The trim removed 1 base at V and 6 bases at J, leaving 9 bases unmatched. Germline V gives CDR1 LGHDT, CDR2 YNNKEL (reference sequence). This CDR3 spans 16 amino acids. The CDR3 region has the DNA TGTGCCAGCAGCCAAGGTCTGGCTAGCGGGGGATCCGAGCAGTACTTC. Translated: CASSQGLASGGSEQYF.

The chain links TRBV5-6 to TRBJ2-7; 7 bases line up with TRBD1. Germline CDR1 is SGHDT and CDR2 is YYEEEE. The CDR3 covers 14 residues. Trimming took 4 bases from V and 6 from J; bases not matched to a gene: 10. CDR3 in DNA: TGTGCCAGCAGCGACTACAGGGGTTTAGGCGAGCAGTACTTC. Amino acid sequence: CASSDYRGLGEQYF.

The genes are TRBV28 and TRBJ1-6, with D perhaps TRBD1 (6 bases). CDR1 is MDHEN, CDR2 SYDVKM, per germline. Trimming cost V 5 bases and J 9 bases, with 14 bases left between them. The CDR3 is 14 amino acids. The CDR3 DNA reads TGTGCCAGCAGTCCACCCAGGGGCGTTTCACCCCTCCACTTT. It translates to CASSPPRGVSPLHF. Filled out from reference TRBV28 and TRBJ1-6, the complete variable domain reads DVKVTQSSRYLVKRTGEKVFLECVQDMDHENMFWYRQDPGLGLRLIYFSYDVKMKEKGDIPEGYSVSREKKERFSLILESASTNQTSMYLCASSPPRGVSPLHFGNGTRLTVT.

The chain couples TRBV9 to TRBJ1-1; D is perhaps TRBD1 (5 bases). CDR1 is SGDLS and CDR2 is YYNGEE in the germline V gene. V gave up 4 bases and J gave up 6 bases, with 19 bases separating them. The CDR3 runs to 15 residues. DNA of the CDR3: TGTGCCAGCAGCCCAGACATGTTGGGACCTGCTGAAGCTTTCTTT. As protein: CASSPDMLGPAEAFF.

This clone has just one count. The gene calls are TRBV19 and TRBJ1-2; D is unclear. CDR1 is LNHDA and CDR2 is SQIVND in the germline V gene (reference sequence). The V end lost 1 base, the J end lost 3 bases, and 15 bases lay between the germline ends. The CDR3 sequence is 16 residues long. CDR3 residues: CASSIAPFPEDYGYTF. The CDR3 nucleotides read TGTGCCAGTAGTATAGCCCCTTTCCCAGAGGACTATGGCTACACCTTC.

This clone occurred once. The V gene is TRBV7-2, the J gene TRBJ1-2; TRBD1 agrees at 9 bases. CDR1 and CDR2 (germline): SGHTA, FQGNSA. The V gene end was trimmed by 5 bases and the J gene end by 4 bases; junction bases not matched to a gene: 2. CDR3 length equals 13 residues. CDR3 coding DNA: TGTGCCAGCAGCGACAGGGGGGCCTATGGCTACACCTTC. Protein product: CASSDRGAYGYTF.